The rows below give T cell receptor beta chains drawn from one sample of a study of CXCR3-negative and CXCR3-positive naive CD8 T cells. Using the 5' RACE reads, TCRdb records one entry per CDR3 protein without DNA. Its table lists roughly 110,000 distinct CDR3 sequences. The source material was naive CXCR3+ CD8+ T cells from blood. The receptors originated from a human donor in good health. Some clones in this sample may be carry-over from other donors' samples. CDR3s include the opening cysteine and the closing phenylalanine or tryptophan. The order of the fields is V gene, J gene, CDR3 protein.

TRBV27	TRBJ2-1	CASSLGEGFSNEQFF
TRBV7-3	TRBJ2-5	CASSPRGGPGETQYF
TRBV20-1	TRBJ1-6	CSARDALTGNNSPLHF
TRBV30	TRBJ2-7	CAWSVGRVYWEQYF
TRBV7-2	TRBJ2-1	CASSPPGLAGYNEQFF
TRBV4-1	TRBJ2-7	CASSQEMAWYEQYF
TRBV11-2	TRBJ2-1	CASSLVGNDEQFF
TRBV12-3/TRBV12-4	TRBJ2-7	CASSSGQTYEQYF
TRBV13	TRBJ2-4	CASSPRGQNIQYF
TRBV27	TRBJ2-1	CASSLWDSVDEQFF
TRBV4-3	TRBJ2-7	CASSQESHPGHGIYEQYF
TRBV6-2/TRBV6-3	TRBJ2-7	CASSYSVGYPYEQYF
TRBV20-1	TRBJ2-3	CSASGVTRRDTQYF
TRBV7-8	TRBJ2-3	CASSRHSAGGEEDTQYF
TRBV27	TRBJ1-1	CASSLSSSGLEAFF